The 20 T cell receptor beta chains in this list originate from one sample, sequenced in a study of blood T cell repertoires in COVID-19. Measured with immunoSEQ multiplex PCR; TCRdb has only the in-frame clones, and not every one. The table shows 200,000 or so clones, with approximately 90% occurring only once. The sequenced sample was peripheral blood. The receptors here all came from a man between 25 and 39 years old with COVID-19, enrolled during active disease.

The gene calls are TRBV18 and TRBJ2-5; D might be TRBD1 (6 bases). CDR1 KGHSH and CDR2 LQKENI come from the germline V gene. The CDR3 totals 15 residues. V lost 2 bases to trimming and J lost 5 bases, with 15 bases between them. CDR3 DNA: TGTGCCAGCTCACCATTTGACCTTACAGGGGAGACCCAGTACTTC. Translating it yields CASSPFDLTGETQYF.

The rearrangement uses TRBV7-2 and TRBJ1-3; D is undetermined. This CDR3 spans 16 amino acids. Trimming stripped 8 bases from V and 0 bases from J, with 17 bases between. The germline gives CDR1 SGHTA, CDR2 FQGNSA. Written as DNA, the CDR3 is TGTGCCAGCGGTCTCGGGAGGCTTAACTCTGGAAACACCATATATTTT. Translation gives CASGLGRLNSGNTIYF.

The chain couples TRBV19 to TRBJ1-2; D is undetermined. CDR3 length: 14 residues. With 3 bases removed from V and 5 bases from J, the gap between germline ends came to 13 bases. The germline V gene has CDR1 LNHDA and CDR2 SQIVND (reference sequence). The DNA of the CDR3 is TGTGCCAGTAGTATCCCCCCGGAGCAATATGGCTACACCTTC. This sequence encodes CASSIPPEQYGYTF.

In DNA, the CDR3 is TGTGCCAGCAGCTCGGGAGACGGGGGCTACACCTTC. Protein: CASSSGDGGYTF. The rearrangement uses TRBV7-6 and TRBJ1-2; D gene ambiguous. CDR3 length equals 12 residues. CDR1 is SGHVS, CDR2 FNYEAQ, per germline. V dropped 4 bases and J dropped 8 bases, with 11 bases sitting between them.

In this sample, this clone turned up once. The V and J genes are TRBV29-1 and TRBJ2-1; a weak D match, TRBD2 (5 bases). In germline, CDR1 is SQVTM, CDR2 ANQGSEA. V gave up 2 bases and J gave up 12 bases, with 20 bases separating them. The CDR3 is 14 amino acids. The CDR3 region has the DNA TGCAGCGTTGAATTGGGCCTCCACCGGGGTACGCAGTTCTTC. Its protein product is CSVELGLHRGTQFF.

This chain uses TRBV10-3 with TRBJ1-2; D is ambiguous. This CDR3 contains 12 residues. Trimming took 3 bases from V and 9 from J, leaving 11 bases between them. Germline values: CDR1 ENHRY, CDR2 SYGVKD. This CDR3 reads CAISDGSRSYTF. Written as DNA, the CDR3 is TGTGCCATCAGTGATGGTTCTAGAAGCTACACCTTC.

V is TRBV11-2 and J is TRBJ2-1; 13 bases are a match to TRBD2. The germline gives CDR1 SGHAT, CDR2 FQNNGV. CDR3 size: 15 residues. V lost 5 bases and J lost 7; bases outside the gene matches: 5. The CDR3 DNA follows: TGTGCCAGCAGCCAACTAGCGGGAGGGCCGAATGAGCAGTTCTTC. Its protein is CASSQLAGGPNEQFF.

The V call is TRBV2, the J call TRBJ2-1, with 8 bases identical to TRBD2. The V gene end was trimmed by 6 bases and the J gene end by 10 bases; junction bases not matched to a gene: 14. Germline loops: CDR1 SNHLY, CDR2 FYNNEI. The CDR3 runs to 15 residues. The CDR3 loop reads CASRVGGAGAPEQFF. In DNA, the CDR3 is TGTGCCAGCAGGGTCGGGGGAGCGGGAGCCCCCGAGCAGTTCTTC.

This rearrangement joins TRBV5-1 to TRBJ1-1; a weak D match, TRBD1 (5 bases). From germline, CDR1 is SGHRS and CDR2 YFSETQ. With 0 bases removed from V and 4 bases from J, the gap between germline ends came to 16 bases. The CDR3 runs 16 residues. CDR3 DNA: TGCGCCAGCAGCTTGGCCGTAGCGGGGGTCGGCACTGAAGCTTTCTTT. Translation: CASSLAVAGVGTEAFF. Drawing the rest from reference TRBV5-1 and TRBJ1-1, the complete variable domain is KAGVTQTPRYLIKTRGQQVTLSCSPISGHRSVSWYQQTPGQGLQFLFEYFSETQRNKGNFPGRFSGRQFSNSRSEMNVSTLELGDSALYLCASSLAVAGVGTEAFFGQGTRLTVV.

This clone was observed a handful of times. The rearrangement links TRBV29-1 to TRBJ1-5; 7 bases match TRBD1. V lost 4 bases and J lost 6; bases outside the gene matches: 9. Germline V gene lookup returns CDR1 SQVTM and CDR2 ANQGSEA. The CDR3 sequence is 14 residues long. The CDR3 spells CSVATGADPQPQHF. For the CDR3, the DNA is TGCAGCGTTGCCACAGGGGCCGATCCTCAGCCCCAGCATTTT.

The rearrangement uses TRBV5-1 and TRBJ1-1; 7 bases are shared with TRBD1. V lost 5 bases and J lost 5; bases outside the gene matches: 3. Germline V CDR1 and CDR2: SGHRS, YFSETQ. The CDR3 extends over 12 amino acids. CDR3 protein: CASRGGGTEAFF. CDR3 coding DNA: TGCGCCAGCAGAGGGGGCGGAACTGAAGCTTTCTTT.

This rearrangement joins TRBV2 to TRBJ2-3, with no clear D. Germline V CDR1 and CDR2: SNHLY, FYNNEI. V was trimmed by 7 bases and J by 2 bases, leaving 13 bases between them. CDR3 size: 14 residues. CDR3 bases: TGTGCCAGCACCGTTAGATTAGCCACAGATACGCAGTATTTT. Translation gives CASTVRLATDTQYF.

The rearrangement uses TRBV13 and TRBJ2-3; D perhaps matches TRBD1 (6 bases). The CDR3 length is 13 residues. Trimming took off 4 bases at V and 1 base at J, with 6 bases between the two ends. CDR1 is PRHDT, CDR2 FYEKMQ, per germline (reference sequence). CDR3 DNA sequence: TGTGCCAGCAGCTACAGGGGCACAGATACGCAGTATTTT. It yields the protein CASSYRGTDTQYF.

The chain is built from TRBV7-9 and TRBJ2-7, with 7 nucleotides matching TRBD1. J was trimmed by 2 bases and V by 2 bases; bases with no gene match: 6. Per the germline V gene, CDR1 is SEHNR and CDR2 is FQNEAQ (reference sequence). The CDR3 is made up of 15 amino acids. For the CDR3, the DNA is TGTGCCAGCAGCTTAAGGGACAGACCACCCTACGAGCAGTACTTC. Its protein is CASSLRDRPPYEQYF.

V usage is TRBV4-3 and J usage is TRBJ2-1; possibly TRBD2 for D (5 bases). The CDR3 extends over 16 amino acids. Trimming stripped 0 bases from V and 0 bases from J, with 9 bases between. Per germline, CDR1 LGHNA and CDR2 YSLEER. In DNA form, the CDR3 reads TGCGCCAGCAGCCAAGATCGGGATTTCTCCTACAATGAGCAGTTCTTC. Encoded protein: CASSQDRDFSYNEQFF.

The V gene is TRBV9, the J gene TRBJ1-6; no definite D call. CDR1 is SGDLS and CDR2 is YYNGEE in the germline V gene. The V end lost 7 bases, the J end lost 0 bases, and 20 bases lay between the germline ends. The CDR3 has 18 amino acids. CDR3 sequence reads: CASGLPAGSSSYNSPLHF. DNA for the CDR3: TGTGCCAGCGGACTACCGGCGGGGAGTAGCTCCTATAATTCACCCCTCCACTTT.

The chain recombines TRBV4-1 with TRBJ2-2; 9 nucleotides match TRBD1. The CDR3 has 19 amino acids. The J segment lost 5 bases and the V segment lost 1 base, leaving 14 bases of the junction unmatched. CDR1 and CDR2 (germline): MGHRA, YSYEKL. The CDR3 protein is CASSQVGATNRGRTGELFF. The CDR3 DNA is TGCGCCAGCAGCCAAGTCGGGGCTACGAACAGGGGGCGGACCGGGGAGCTGTTTTTT.

This CDR3 is CASSRLTGTSGTDTQYF. The CDR3 DNA is TGTGCCAGCAGTCGTTTAACCGGGACTAGCGGGACAGATACGCAGTATTTT. This chain connects TRBV27 to TRBJ2-3, with TRBD2 identical over 12 bases. Germline lookup yields CDR1 MNHEY and CDR2 SMNVEV (reference sequence). The CDR3 is made up of 17 amino acids. V lost 5 bases, J lost 3 bases, and 9 bases stayed unmatched.

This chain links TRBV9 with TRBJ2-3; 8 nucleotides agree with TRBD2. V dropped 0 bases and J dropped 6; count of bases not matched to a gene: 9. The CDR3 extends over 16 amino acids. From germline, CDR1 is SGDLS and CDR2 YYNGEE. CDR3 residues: CASSVVEAGEEDTQYF. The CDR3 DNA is TGTGCCAGCAGCGTAGTAGAAGCGGGAGAGGAGGATACGCAGTATTTT.

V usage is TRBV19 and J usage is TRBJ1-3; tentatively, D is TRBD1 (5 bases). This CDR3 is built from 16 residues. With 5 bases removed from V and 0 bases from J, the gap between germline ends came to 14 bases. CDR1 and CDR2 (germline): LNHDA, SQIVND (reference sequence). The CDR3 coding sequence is TGTGCCAGTAGTTCGCCCAGGGTTTCCTCTGGAAACACCATATATTTT. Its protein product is CASSSPRVSSGNTIYF. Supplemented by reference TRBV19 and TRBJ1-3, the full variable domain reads DGGITQSPKYLFRKEGQNVTLSCEQNLNHDAMYWYRQDPGQGLRLIYYSQIVNDFQKGDIAEGYSVSREKKESFPLTVTSAQKNPTAFYLCASSSPRVSSGNTIYFGEGSWLTVV.